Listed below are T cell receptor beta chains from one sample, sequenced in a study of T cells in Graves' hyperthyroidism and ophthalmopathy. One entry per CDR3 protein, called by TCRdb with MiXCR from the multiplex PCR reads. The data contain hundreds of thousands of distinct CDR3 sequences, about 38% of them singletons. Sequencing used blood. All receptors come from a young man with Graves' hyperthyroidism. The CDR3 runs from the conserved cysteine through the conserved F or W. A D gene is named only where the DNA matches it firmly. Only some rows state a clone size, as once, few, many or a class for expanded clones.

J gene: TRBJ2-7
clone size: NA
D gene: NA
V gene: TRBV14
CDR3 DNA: TGTGCCAGCAGCCAAGATTGGGGGAGCTCCTACGAGCAGTACTTC
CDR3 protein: CASSQDWGSSYEQYF

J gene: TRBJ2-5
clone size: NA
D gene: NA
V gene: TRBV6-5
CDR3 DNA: TGTGCCAGCAGCCCGGACAGTTTTCAAGAGACCCAGTACTTC
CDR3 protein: CASSPDSFQETQYF

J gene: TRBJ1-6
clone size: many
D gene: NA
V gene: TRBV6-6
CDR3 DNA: TGTGCCAGCAGTTACTCTCAGGGTAATTCACCCCTCCACTTT
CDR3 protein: CASSYSQGNSPLHF

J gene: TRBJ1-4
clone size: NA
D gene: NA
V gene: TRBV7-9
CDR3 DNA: TGTGCCAGCAGCTTATATGGGGAGTCGAATGAAAAACTGTTTTTT
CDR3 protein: CASSLYGESNEKLFF

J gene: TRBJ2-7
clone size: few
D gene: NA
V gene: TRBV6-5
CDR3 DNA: TGTGCCAGCAGTTACATCGGGGCCTCCTACGAGCAGTACTTC
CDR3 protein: CASSYIGASYEQYF

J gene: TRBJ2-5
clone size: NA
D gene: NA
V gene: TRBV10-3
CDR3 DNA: TGTGCCATCAGGGACAGAGGCCAGCCCCAGTACTTC
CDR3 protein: CAIRDRGQPQYF

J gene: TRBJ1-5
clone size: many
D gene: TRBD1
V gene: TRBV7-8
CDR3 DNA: TGTGCCAGCGTCACAGGGGCGGGCAATCAGCCCCAGCATTTT
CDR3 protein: CASVTGAGNQPQHF

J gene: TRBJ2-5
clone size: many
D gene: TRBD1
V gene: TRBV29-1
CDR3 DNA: TGCAGCGTTGAAGAGGCTGGGACAGTGCAAGAGACCCAGTACTTC
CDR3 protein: CSVEEAGTVQETQYF

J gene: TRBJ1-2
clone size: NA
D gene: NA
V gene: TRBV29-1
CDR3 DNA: TGCAGCAGTAACTCCTCCCCCCCGAAAGGCTACACCTTC
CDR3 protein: CSSNSSPPKGYTF

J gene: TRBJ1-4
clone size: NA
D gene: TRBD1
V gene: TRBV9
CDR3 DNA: TGTGCCAGCAGCGTAGAGGGGACAGGGGCCGAAAAACTGTTTTTT
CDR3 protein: CASSVEGTGAEKLFF

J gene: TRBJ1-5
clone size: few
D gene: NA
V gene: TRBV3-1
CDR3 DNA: TGTGCCAGCAGTCGTATGGTCGATCAGCCCCAGCATTTT
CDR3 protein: CASSRMVDQPQHF

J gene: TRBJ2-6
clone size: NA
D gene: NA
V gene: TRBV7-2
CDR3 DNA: TGTGCCAGCAGCTTAGGGACCCTCAACGTCCTGACTTTC
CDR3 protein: CASSLGTLNVLTF

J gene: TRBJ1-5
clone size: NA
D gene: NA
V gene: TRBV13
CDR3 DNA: TGTGCCAGCAGCCAAGAGAGGAGGGGCCTTAATCAGCCCCAGCATTTT
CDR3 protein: CASSQERRGLNQPQHF